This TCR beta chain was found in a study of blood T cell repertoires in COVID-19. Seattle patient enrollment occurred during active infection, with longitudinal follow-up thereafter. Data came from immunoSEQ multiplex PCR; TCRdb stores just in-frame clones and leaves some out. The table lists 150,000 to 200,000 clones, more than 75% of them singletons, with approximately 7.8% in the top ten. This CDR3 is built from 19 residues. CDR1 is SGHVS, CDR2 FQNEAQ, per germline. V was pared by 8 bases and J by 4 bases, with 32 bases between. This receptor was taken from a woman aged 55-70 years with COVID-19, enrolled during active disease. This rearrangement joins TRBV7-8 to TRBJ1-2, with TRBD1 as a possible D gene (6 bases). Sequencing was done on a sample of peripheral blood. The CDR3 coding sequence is TGTGCCAGCCGTCCCGGGGGGGGCGGGGCGCCCTTTACTTTCTATGGCTACACCTTC. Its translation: CASRPGGGGAPFTFYGYTF. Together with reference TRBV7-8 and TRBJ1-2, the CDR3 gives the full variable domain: GAGVSQSPRYKVAKRGQDVALRCDPISGHVSLFWYQQALGQGPEFLTYFQNEAQLDKSGLPSDRFFAERPEGSVSTLKIQRTQQEDSAVYLCASRPGGGGAPFTFYGYTFGSGTRLTVV.